This TCR beta chain was identified in a study of breast tumors, draining lymph nodes, adjacent tissues. One entry per CDR3 protein results from TCRdb running MiXCR on the multiplex PCR reads. Of approximately 45,000 distinct CDR3 sequences listed, under 30% were seen once; the top ten hold about 7.8%. This receptor was taken from a female donor with breast cancer. Some clones in this sample may be carry-over from other donors' samples. What was sequenced was breast tumor tissue.

For the CDR3, the DNA is TGCAGTGCTAGAGAGGGGGTGGACACTGAAGCTTTCTTT. Amino acid sequence: CSAREGVDTEAFF. The rearrangement joins TRBV20-1 to TRBJ1-1, with a possible D match to TRBD1 (5 bases). The CDR3 spans 13 residues. The V gene lost 0 bases and the J gene lost 3 bases, with 8 bases spanning the gap. Per germline, CDR1 DFQATT and CDR2 SNEGSKA (reference sequence).